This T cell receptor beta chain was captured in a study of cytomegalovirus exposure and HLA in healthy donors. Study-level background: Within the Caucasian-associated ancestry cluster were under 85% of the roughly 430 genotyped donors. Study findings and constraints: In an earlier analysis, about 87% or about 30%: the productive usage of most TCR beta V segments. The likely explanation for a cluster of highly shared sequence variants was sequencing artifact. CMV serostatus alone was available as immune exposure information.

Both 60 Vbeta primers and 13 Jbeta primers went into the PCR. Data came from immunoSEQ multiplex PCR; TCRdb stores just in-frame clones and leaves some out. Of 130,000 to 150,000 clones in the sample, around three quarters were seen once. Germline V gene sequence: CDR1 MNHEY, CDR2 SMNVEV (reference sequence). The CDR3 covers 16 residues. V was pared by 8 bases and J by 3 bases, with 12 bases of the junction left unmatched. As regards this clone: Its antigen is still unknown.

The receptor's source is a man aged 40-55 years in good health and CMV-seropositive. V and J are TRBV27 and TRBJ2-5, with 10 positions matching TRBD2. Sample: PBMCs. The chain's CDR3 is CASGQLAGLGKETQYF. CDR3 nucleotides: TGTGCCAGCGGACAACTAGCGGGATTGGGCAAAGAGACCCAGTACTTC.